This T cell receptor (beta chain) was recovered during a study of identical twins. This clonotype came up many times. The CDR3 is 15 residues long. Per germline, CDR1 SGDLS and CDR2 YYNGEE. The V and J ends lost 2 bases and 3 bases, in that order; junction bases with no gene match: 5. A single record per CDR3 protein comes from TCRdb applying MiXCR to the 5' RACE reads. The sample gives hundreds of thousands of distinct CDR3 sequences, approximately 6% of which show up once; 1.5% to 2% is in the top ten. The chain uses TRBV9 and TRBJ2-1, with TRBD2 matching 7 bases. The specimen sequenced was naive T cells sorted from blood. The TCR comes from a man between 18 and 35 years old in good health. The DNA for the CDR3 is TGTGCCAGCAGCGTTTCTAGCGGCTACTACAATGAGCAGTTCTTC. Protein: CASSVSSGYYNEQFF.